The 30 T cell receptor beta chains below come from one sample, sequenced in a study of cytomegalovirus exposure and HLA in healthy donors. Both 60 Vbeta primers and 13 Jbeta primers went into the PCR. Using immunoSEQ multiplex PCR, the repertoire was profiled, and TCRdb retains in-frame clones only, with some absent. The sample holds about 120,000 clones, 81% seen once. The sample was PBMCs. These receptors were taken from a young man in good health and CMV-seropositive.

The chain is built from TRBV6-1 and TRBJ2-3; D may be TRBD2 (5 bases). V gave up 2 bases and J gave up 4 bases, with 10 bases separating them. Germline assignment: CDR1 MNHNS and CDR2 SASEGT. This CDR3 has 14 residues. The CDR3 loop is CASSEYWGADTQYF. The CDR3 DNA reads TGTGCCAGCAGTGAATATTGGGGAGCAGATACGCAGTATTTT.

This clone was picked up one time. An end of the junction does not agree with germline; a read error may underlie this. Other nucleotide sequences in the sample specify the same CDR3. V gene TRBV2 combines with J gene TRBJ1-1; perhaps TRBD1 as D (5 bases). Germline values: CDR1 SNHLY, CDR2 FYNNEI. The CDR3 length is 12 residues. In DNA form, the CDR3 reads TGTGCTAGCAGCTTAGGGGACACTGAAGCTTTCTTT. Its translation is CASSLGDTEAFF.

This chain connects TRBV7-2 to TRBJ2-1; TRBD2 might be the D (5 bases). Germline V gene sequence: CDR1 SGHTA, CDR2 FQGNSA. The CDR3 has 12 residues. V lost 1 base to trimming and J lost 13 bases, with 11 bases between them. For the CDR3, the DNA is TGTGCCAGCAGCTTAGGACCCGAGGGCCAGTTCTTC. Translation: CASSLGPEGQFF.

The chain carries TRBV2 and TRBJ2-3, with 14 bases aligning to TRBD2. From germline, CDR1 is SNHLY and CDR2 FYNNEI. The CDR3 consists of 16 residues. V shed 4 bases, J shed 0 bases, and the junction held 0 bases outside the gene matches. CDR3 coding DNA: TGTGCCAGCAGTGGGACTAGCGGGGGGAGCACAGATACGCAGTATTTT. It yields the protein CASSGTSGGSTDTQYF.

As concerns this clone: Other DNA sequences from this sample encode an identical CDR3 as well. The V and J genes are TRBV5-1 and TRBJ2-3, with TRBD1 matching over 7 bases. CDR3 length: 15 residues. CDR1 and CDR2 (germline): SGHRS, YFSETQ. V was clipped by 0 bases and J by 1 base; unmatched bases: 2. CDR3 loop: CASSLAGQGTDTQYF. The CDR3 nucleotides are TGCGCCAGCAGCTTGGCAGGACAGGGCACAGATACGCAGTATTTT.

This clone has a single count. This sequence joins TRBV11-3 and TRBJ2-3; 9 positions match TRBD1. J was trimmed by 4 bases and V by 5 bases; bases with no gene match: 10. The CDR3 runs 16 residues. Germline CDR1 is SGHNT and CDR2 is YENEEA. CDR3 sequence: CASSRTGQGSPDTQYF. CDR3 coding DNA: TGTGCCAGCAGCCGGACGGGACAGGGATCCCCAGATACGCAGTATTTT.

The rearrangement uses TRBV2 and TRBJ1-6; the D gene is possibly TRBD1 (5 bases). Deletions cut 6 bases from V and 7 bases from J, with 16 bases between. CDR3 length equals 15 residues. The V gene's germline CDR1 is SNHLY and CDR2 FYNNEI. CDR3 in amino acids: CASSQTDTTNSPLHF. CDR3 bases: TGTGCCAGCAGCCAGACAGATACGACAAATTCACCCCTCCACTTT.

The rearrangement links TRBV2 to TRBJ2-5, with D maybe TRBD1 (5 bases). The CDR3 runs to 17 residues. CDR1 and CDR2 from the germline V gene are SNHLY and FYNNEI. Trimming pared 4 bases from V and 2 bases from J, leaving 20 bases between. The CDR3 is CASSVTYDRRIQETQYF. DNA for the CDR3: TGTGCCAGCAGTGTAACCTATGACAGACGAATTCAAGAGACCCAGTACTTC. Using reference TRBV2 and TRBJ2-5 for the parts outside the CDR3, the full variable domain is EPEVTQTPSHQVTQMGQEVILRCVPISNHLYFYWYRQILGQKVEFLVSFYNNEISEKSEIFDDQFSVERPDGSNFTLKIRSTKLEDSAMYFCASSVTYDRRIQETQYFGPGTRLLVL.

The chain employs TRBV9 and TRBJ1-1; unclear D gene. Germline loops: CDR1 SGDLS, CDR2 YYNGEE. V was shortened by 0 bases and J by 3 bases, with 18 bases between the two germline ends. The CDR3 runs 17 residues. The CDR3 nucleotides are TGTGCCAGCAGCGTAGTGGGCTCAAGGCCCCGAGACACTGAAGCTTTCTTT. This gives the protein CASSVVGSRPRDTEAFF.

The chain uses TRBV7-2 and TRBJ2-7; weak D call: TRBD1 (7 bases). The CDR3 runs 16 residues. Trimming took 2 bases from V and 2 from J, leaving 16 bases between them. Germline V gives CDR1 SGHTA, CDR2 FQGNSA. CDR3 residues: CASSLQGGRATYEQYF. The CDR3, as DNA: TGTGCCAGCAGCTTACAGGGGGGAAGGGCTACCTACGAGCAGTACTTC.

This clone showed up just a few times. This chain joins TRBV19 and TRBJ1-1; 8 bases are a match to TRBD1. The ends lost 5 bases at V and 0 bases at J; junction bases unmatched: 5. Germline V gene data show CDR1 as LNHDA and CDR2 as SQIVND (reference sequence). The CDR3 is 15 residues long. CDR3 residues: CASSLQGAMNTEAFF. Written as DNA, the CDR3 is TGTGCCAGTAGTTTGCAGGGGGCAATGAACACTGAAGCTTTCTTT.

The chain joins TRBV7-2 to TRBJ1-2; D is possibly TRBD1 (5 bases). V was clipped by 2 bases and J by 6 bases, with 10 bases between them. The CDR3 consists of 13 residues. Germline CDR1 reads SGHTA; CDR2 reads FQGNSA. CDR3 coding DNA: TGTGCCAGCAGCTTATATAGGGGCAATGGCTACACCTTC. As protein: CASSLYRGNGYTF.

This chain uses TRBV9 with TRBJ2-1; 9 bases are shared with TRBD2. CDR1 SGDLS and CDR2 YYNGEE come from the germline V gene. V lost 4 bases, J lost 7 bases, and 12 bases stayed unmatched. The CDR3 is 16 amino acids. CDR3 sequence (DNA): TGTGCCAGCAGCCCGTTGGGTAGCGGGAGAACAAATGAGCAGTTCTTC. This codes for CASSPLGSGRTNEQFF.

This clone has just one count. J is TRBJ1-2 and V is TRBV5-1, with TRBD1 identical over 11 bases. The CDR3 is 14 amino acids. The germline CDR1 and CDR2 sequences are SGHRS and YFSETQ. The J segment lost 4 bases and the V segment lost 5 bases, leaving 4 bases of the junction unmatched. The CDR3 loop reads CASSYGTGGYGYTF. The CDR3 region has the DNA TGCGCCAGCAGTTACGGGACAGGGGGCTATGGCTACACCTTC.

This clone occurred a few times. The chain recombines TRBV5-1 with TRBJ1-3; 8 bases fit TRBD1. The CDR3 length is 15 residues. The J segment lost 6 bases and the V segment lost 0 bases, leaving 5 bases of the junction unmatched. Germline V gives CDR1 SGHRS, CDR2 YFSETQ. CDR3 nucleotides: TGCGCCAGCAGCTTGGACACAGGGGGAGAAAACACCATATATTTT. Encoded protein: CASSLDTGGENTIYF.

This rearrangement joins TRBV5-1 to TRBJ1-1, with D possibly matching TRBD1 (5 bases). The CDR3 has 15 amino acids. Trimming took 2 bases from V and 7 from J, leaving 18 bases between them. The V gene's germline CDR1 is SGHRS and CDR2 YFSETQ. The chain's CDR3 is CASSLPGLGLSEAFF. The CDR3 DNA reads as TGCGCCAGCAGCTTACCTGGTTTGGGGCTAAGTGAAGCTTTCTTT.

The CDR3 DNA follows: TGTGCCAGCTCGCAAGGGAGCTATAATTCACCCCTCCACTTT. This gives the protein CASSQGSYNSPLHF. The V call is TRBV25-1, the J call TRBJ1-6; unclear D gene. The CDR3 totals 14 residues. Germline V gives CDR1 MGHDK, CDR2 SYGVNS. V was clipped by 8 bases and J by 3 bases, with 11 bases between them.

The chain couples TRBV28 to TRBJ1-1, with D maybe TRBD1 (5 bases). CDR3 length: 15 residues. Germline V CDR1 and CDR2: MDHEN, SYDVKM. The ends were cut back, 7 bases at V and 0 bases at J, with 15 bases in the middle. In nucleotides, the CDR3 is TGTGCCAGCATTAGCAGGGTTCCTTTGAACACTGAAGCTTTCTTT. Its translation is CASISRVPLNTEAFF. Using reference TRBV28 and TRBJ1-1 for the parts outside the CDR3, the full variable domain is DVKVTQSSRYLVKRTGEKVFLECVQDMDHENMFWYRQDPGLGLRLIYFSYDVKMKEKGDIPEGYSVSREKKERFSLILESASTNQTSMYLCASISRVPLNTEAFFGQGTRLTVV.

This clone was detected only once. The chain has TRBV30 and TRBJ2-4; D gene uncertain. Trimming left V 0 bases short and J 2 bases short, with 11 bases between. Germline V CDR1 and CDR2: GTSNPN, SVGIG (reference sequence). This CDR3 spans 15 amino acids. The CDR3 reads CAWSVGGMTKNIQYF. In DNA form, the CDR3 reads TGTGCCTGGAGTGTTGGTGGCATGACCAAAAACATTCAGTACTTC.

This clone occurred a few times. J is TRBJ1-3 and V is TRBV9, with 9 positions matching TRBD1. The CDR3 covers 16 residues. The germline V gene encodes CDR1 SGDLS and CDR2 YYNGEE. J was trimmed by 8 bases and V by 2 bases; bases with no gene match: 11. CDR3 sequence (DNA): TGTGCCAGCAGCGTTCGGACAGGGGACGGTCGAGACACCATATATTTT. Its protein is CASSVRTGDGRDTIYF. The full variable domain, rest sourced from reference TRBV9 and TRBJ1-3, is DSGVTQTPKHLITATGQRVTLRCSPRSGDLSVYWYQQSLDQGLQFLIQYYNGEERAKGNILERFSAQQFPDLHSELNLSSLELGDSALYFCASSVRTGDGRDTIYFGEGSWLTVV.

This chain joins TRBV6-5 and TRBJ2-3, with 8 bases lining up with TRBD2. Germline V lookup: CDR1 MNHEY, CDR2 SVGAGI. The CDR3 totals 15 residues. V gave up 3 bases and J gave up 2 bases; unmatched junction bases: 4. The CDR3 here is CASSYGRGDTDTQYF. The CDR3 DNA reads TGTGCCAGCAGTTATGGGCGGGGGGACACAGATACGCAGTATTTT.

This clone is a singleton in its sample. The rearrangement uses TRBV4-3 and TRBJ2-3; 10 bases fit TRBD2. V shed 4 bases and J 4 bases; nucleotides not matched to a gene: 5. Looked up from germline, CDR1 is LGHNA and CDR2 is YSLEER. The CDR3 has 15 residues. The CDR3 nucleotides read TGCGCCAGCAGCCTCGGACTAGCGGAACCAGATACGCAGTATTTT. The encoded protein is CASSLGLAEPDTQYF.

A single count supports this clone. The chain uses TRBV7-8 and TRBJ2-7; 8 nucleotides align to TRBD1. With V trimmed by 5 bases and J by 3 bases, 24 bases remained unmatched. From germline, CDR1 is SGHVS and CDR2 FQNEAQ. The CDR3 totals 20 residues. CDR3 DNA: TGTGCCAGCAGCCCTAGTCGTTTTAATGCTAGACAGGGGTCGTTCTACGAGCAGTACTTC. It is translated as CASSPSRFNARQGSFYEQYF.

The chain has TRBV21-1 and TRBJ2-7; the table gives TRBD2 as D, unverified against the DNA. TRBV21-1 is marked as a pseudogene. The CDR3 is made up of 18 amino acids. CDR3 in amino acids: CASSKAVWVRTSDYEQYF. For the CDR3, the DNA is TGTGCCAGCAGCAAAGCGGTATGGGTCCGGACTAGCGACTACGAGCAGTACTTC.

The CDR3 spells CASSLVGTAQETQYF. As DNA, the CDR3 is TGTGCCAGCAGCTTAGTCGGGACAGCCCAAGAGACCCAGTACTTC. The chain has TRBV7-6 and TRBJ2-5; 7 bases agree with TRBD1. Germline CDR1 is SGHVS and CDR2 is FNYEAQ. V lost 1 base, J lost 1 base, and 3 bases stayed unmatched. This CDR3 has 15 residues.

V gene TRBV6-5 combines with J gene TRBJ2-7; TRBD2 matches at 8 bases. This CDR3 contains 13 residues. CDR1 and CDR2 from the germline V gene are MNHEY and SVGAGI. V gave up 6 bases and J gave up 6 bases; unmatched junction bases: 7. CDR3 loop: CASSKREYGEQYF. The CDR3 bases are TGTGCCAGCAGCAAGCGGGAGTACGGCGAGCAGTACTTC.

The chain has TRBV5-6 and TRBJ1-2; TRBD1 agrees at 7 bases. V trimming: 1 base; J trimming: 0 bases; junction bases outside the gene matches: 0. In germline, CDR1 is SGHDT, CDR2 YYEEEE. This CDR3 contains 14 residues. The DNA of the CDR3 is TGTGCCAGCAGCTTGACAGGGGCTAACTATGGCTACACCTTC. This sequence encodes CASSLTGANYGYTF.

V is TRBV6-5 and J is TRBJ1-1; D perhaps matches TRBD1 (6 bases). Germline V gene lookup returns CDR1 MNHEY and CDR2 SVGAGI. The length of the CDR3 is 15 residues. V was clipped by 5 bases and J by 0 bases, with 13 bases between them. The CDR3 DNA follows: TGTGCCAGCAGTCCTTACAGGGACATGAACACTGAAGCTTTCTTT. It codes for CASSPYRDMNTEAFF.

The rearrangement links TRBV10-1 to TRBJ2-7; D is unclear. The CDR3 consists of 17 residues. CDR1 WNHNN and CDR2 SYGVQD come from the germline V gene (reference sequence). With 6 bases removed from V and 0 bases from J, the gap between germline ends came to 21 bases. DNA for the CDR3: TGCGCCAGCAGGTACAACGACGCGGCGAATAGCTCCTACGAGCAGTACTTC. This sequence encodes CASRYNDAANSSYEQYF.

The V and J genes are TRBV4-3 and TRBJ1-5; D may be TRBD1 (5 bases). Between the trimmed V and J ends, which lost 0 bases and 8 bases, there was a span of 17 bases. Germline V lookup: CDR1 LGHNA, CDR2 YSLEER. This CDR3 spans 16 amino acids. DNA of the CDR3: TGCGCCAGCAGCCAAGATTGGGCCGAGGGAGGGGAGCCCCAGCATTTT. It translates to CASSQDWAEGGEPQHF.